A single sample is the source of the 21 T cell receptor beta chains below, sequenced in a study of blood T cell repertoires in COVID-19 (dated by TCRdb to 2018 to 2020). To prepare the library, the immunoSEQ multiplex PCR assay was applied. Held by TCRdb, this immuneACCESS table contains in-frame sequences only and omits some clones. Under half of the omission traces to an unresolved V gene where checked; the cause of the rest is unknown. The table for this sample lists 100,000 to 150,000 clones; about 80% of them were counted only once. Jointly, the top ten make up about 25% of the sample. The sample taken for sequencing was peripheral blood. The source is a human donor in a cohort sampled during active COVID-19.

The chain is built from TRBV7-6 and TRBJ2-5; unclear D gene. The CDR3 totals 13 residues. The V end lost 5 bases, the J end lost 5 bases, and 12 bases lay between the germline ends. Germline V gene data show CDR1 as SGHVS and CDR2 as FNYEAQ. CDR3 in DNA: TGTGCCAGCAGCCCCAAGCCTAGGGAGACCCAGTACTTC. Its protein is CASSPKPRETQYF.

This clone appeared a single time. The chain combines TRBV7-3 with TRBJ1-1, with D perhaps TRBD1 (5 bases). Germline lookup yields CDR1 SGHTA and CDR2 FQGTGA. This CDR3 contains 15 residues. Trimming stripped 5 bases from V and 2 bases from J, with 15 bases between. This CDR3 reads CASSLSGAPNTEAFF. The CDR3 DNA reads TGTGCCAGCAGCCTTTCTGGGGCACCAAACACTGAAGCTTTCTTT.

The chain combines TRBV28 with TRBJ1-1; TRBD1 might be the D (5 bases). This CDR3 region has 16 residues. V shed 3 bases and J shed 1 base, with 15 bases lying between them. In germline, CDR1 is MDHEN, CDR2 SYDVKM. The CDR3 bases are TGTGCCAGCAGTTTTCCGCGGGGGGGATGGAACACTGAAGCTTTCTTT. This codes for CASSFPRGGWNTEAFF.

V usage is TRBV18 and J usage is TRBJ1-3; D is perhaps TRBD1 (5 bases). In germline, CDR1 is KGHSH, CDR2 LQKENI. This CDR3 contains 14 residues. Deletions cut 2 bases from V and 4 bases from J, with 9 bases between. The DNA for the CDR3 is TGTGCCAGCTCACCAGGGGCGCAAGGAAACACCATATATTTT. It codes for CASSPGAQGNTIYF.

The chain has TRBV7-2 and TRBJ2-1; D perhaps matches TRBD2 (7 bases). Germline V lookup: CDR1 SGHTA, CDR2 FQGNSA. V was clipped by 8 bases and J by 7 bases, with 21 bases between them. CDR3 size: 15 residues. Here the CDR3 reads CASPKPGGVWNEQFF. The CDR3 nucleotides are TGTGCCAGCCCTAAACCGGGGGGCGTGTGGAATGAGCAGTTCTTC.

The DNA of the CDR3 is TGTGCCAGCAGACAAGACAGGGATGAAAAACTGTTTTTT. This sequence encodes CASRQDRDEKLFF. V usage is TRBV6-5 and J usage is TRBJ1-4, with TRBD1 matching 7 bases. CDR3 length: 13 residues. Germline-derived CDR1 and CDR2 are MNHEY and SVGAGI. The V segment lost 6 bases and the J segment 6 bases; nucleotides outside the gene matches: 4.

There are many counts of this clone. This chain joins TRBV27 and TRBJ2-7; 9 bases agree with TRBD2. V gave up 2 bases and J gave up 6 bases; unmatched junction bases: 8. The CDR3 loop spans 15 amino acids. Germline V gene lookup returns CDR1 MNHEY and CDR2 SMNVEV (reference sequence). CDR3 amino acids: CASSLRSGRILEQYF. DNA for the CDR3: TGTGCCAGCAGTTTACGAAGCGGGAGGATTCTCGAGCAGTACTTC.

The chain has TRBV13 and TRBJ2-2; TRBD1 is a possible D gene (6 bases). CDR3 length equals 15 residues. Trimming left V 5 bases short and J 9 bases short, with 19 bases between. Germline CDR1 and CDR2: PRHDT and FYEKMQ (reference sequence). The CDR3 region is CASSQGQSRARELFF. CDR3 DNA sequence: TGTGCCAGCAGCCAAGGACAGAGTAGGGCCCGGGAGCTGTTTTTT.

The chain has TRBV9 and TRBJ1-1, with D possibly TRBD1 on 6 matching bases. Trimming shortened V by 2 bases and J by 4 bases, and 18 bases separated the two germline ends. CDR1 is SGDLS, CDR2 YYNGEE, per germline. The CDR3 is made up of 16 amino acids. In DNA, the CDR3 is TGTGCCAGCAGCGTGGAGCCGGGGGGGCAGGGCACTGAAGCTTTCTTT. Residues: CASSVEPGGQGTEAFF. Filled out from reference TRBV9 and TRBJ1-1, the complete variable domain reads DSGVTQTPKHLITATGQRVTLRCSPRSGDLSVYWYQQSLDQGLQFLIQYYNGEERAKGNILERFSAQQFPDLHSELNLSSLELGDSALYFCASSVEPGGQGTEAFFGQGTRLTVV.

This sequence joins TRBV5-6 and TRBJ1-4, with 8 positions matching TRBD1. Germline loops: CDR1 SGHDT, CDR2 YYEEEE. Losses at the gene ends were 4 bases for V and 3 bases for J; bases not matched to a gene: 8. The CDR3 spans 16 residues. Here the CDR3 reads CASSQGTGSANEKLFF. Written as DNA, the CDR3 is TGTGCCAGCAGCCAGGGGACAGGCAGTGCTAATGAAAAACTGTTTTTT.

The chain joins TRBV7-8 to TRBJ2-7, with 7 bases identical to TRBD1. V dropped 1 base and J dropped 3; count of bases not matched to a gene: 6. The germline V gene encodes CDR1 SGHVS and CDR2 FQNEAQ. CDR3 length equals 15 residues. CDR3 bases: TGTGCCAGCAGCTTAGGACAGGGTAGCCTCTACGAGCAGTACTTC. Amino acids: CASSLGQGSLYEQYF. The whole variable domain, remainder taken from reference TRBV7-8 and TRBJ2-7, is GAGVSQSPRYKVAKRGQDVALRCDPISGHVSLFWYQQALGQGPEFLTYFQNEAQLDKSGLPSDRFFAERPEGSVSTLKIQRTQQEDSAVYLCASSLGQGSLYEQYFGPGTRLTVT.

This clone was recorded a few times. This sequence joins TRBV5-6 and TRBJ2-2; D not resolved. The CDR3 covers 14 residues. V was cut by 4 bases and J by 7 bases, with 14 bases left in between. Germline CDR1 reads SGHDT; CDR2 reads YYEEEE. Written as DNA, the CDR3 is TGTGCCAGCAGCCTTAGACTGGCAGTCGGGGAGCTGTTTTTT. Protein sequence: CASSLRLAVGELFF.

The chain uses TRBV2 and TRBJ2-7; TRBD2 matches 14 bases. V was clipped by 8 bases and J by 3 bases; unmatched bases: 3. This CDR3 contains 14 residues. Looked up from germline, CDR1 is SNHLY and CDR2 is FYNNEI. Here the CDR3 reads CASSGTSGSYEQYF. The CDR3 DNA sequence: TGTGCCAGCTCAGGGACTAGCGGGAGCTACGAGCAGTACTTC. The variable domain in full, completed from reference TRBV2 and TRBJ2-7, reads EPEVTQTPSHQVTQMGQEVILRCVPISNHLYFYWYRQILGQKVEFLVSFYNNEISEKSEIFDDQFSVERPDGSNFTLKIRSTKLEDSAMYFCASSGTSGSYEQYFGPGTRLTVT.

This rearrangement joins TRBV7-9 to TRBJ2-5; 12 bases match TRBD2. The germline V gene has CDR1 SEHNR and CDR2 FQNEAQ (reference sequence). There are 18 residues in the CDR3. The ends lost 0 bases at V and 4 bases at J; junction bases unmatched: 9. In DNA, the CDR3 is TGTGCCAGCAGCTTAGCGCAGGCTAGCGGGGGGGCCGGAGAGACCCAGTACTTC. It specifies CASSLAQASGGAGETQYF.

The chain has TRBV5-6 and TRBJ2-1; 9 bases line up with TRBD1. V gave up 1 base and J gave up 7 bases; unmatched junction bases: 6. The CDR3 runs to 15 residues. Per germline, CDR1 SGHDT and CDR2 YYEEEE. CDR3 protein: CASSLFGQGRNEQFF. The CDR3 DNA is TGTGCCAGCAGCTTGTTCGGACAGGGGAGGAATGAGCAGTTCTTC. Full variable domain (remainder filled in from reference TRBV5-6 and TRBJ2-1): DAGVTQSPTHLIKTRGQQVTLRCSPKSGHDTVSWYQQALGQGPQFIFQYYEEEERQRGNFPDRFSGHQFPNYSSELNVNALLLGDSALYLCASSLFGQGRNEQFFGPGTRLTVL.

The chain couples TRBV5-1 to TRBJ2-1; D uncertain. This CDR3 spans 14 amino acids. Germline CDR1 is SGHRS and CDR2 is YFSETQ. V gave up 3 bases and J gave up 8 bases, with 15 bases separating them. CDR3 nucleotide sequence: TGCGCCAGCAGCTCCTACCCAGTCCGGGATGAGCAGTTCTTC. Its protein is CASSSYPVRDEQFF.

This chain connects TRBV2 to TRBJ2-3; D is undetermined. Per germline, CDR1 SNHLY and CDR2 FYNNEI. The CDR3 extends over 12 amino acids. V was cut by 4 bases and J by 3 bases, with 5 bases left in between. The CDR3 nucleotides read TGTGCCAGCAGTGTCTTAACAGATACGCAGTATTTT. This codes for CASSVLTDTQYF.

This chain connects TRBV5-4 to TRBJ1-2; a possible D gene is TRBD1 (5 bases). The CDR3 runs to 15 residues. Trimming removed 1 base from V and 2 bases from J, with 12 bases in between. The germline V gene encodes CDR1 SGHNT and CDR2 YYREEE (reference sequence). CDR3 loop: CASSLSGGTNYGYTF. CDR3 nucleotide sequence: TGTGCCAGCAGCTTGTCGGGAGGGACCAACTATGGCTACACCTTC.

This clone occurred once. The V and J genes are TRBV10-3 and TRBJ2-1; 9 nucleotides agree with TRBD2. This CDR3 region has 16 residues. The germline CDR1 and CDR2 sequences are ENHRY and SYGVKD. J lost 8 bases, V lost 5 bases, and 13 bases had no gene match. DNA for the CDR3: TGTGCCATCAGTTTTATTGGCGGGAGGGATATTGATGAGCAGTTCTTC. Encoded protein: CAISFIGGRDIDEQFF.

This chain links TRBV29-1 with TRBJ1-5, with TRBD1 as a possible D gene (5 bases). CDR1 is SQVTM, CDR2 ANQGSEA, per germline. V gave up 7 bases and J gave up 5 bases, with 15 bases separating them. This CDR3 is built from 13 residues. CDR3 in amino acids: CSALGGFDQPQHF. CDR3 coding DNA: TGCAGCGCCCTGGGGGGTTTCGATCAGCCCCAGCATTTT.

The chain uses TRBV7-9 and TRBJ1-2, with a possible D match to TRBD1 (6 bases). The CDR3 is made up of 12 amino acids. Germline V gene data show CDR1 as SEHNR and CDR2 as FQNEAQ (reference sequence). Trimming removed 5 bases from V and 8 bases from J, with 12 bases in between. CDR3 amino acids: CASSTDRYGYTF. The CDR3 DNA reads TGTGCCAGCAGCACAGACAGGTACGGCTACACCTTC.